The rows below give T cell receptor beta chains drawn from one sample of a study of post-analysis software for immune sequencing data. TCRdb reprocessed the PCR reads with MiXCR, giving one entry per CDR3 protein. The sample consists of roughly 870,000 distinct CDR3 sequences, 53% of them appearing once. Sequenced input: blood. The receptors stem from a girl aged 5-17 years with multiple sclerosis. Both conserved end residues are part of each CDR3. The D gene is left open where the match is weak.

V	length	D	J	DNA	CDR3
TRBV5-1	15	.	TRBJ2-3	TGCGCCAGCAGCTTGATTAAAGTGGCCACGGATACGCAGTATTTT	CASSLIKVATDTQYF
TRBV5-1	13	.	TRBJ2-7	TGCGCCAGCAGCTTGGATTCCCACTACGAGCAGTACTTC	CASSLDSHYEQYF
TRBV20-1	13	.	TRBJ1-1	TGCAGTGCTAGTGAAGGGGTGAACACTGAAGCTTTCTTT	CSASEGVNTEAFF
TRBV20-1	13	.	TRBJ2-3	TGCAGTACCCCGAGGGCAAATGCAGATACGCAGTATTTT	CSTPRANADTQYF
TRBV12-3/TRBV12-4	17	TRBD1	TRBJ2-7	TGTGCCAGCAGGTACGAATTAGCGACAGGGGTCTCCTACGAGCAGTACTTC	CASRYELATGVSYEQYF
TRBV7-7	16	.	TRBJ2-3	TGTGCTAGCAGCTTGGGCGGTCTCACGGGCACAGATACGCAGTATTTT	CASSLGGLTGTDTQYF
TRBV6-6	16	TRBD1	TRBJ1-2	TGTGCCAGCAGCCCCGAGGGGACAGGGGGTAGCTATGGCTACACCTTC	CASSPEGTGGSYGYTF
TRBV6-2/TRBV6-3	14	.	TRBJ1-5	TGTGCCAGCAGTCACGATGGAGCTCATCGGCCCCAGCATTTT	CASSHDGAHRPQHF
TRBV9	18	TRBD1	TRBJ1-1	TGTGCCAGCAGCGTAGGAGGACAGGGATTGGGGTCGGACACTGAAGCTTTCTTT	CASSVGGQGLGSDTEAFF
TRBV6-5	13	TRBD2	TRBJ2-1	TGTGCCAGCAGCCCAGGGAGGGTGGATGAGCAGTTCTTC	CASSPGRVDEQFF